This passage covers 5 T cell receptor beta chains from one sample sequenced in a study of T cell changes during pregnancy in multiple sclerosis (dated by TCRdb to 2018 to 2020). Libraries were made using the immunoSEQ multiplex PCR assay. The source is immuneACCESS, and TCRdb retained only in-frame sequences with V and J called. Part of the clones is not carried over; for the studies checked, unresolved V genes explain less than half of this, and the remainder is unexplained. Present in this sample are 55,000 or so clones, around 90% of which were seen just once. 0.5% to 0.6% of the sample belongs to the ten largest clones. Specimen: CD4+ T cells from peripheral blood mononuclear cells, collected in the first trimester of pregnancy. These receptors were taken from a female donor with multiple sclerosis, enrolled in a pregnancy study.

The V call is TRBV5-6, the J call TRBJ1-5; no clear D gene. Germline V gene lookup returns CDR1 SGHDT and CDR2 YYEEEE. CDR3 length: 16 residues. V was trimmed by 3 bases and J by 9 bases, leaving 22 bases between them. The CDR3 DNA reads TGTGCCAGCAGCTCCGGTAGCGGCACTCAGACGGGGCCCCAGCATTTT. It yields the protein CASSSGSGTQTGPQHF.

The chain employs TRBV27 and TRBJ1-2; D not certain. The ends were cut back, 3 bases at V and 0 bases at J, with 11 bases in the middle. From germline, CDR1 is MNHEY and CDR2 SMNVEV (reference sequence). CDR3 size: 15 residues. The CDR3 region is CASSFWADSNYGYTF. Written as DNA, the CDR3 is TGTGCCAGCAGTTTCTGGGCGGACTCTAACTATGGCTACACCTTC.

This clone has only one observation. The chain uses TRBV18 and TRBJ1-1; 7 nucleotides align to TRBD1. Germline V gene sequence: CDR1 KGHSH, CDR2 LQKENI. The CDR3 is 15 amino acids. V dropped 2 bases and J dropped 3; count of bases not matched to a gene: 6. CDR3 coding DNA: TGTGCCAGCTCACCAGGGACAGACAAGCACACTGAAGCTTTCTTT. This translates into CASSPGTDKHTEAFF.

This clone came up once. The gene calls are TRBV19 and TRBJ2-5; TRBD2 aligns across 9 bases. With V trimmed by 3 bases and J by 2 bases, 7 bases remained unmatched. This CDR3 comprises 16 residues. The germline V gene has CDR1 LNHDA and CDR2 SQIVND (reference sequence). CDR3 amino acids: CASSISLAGPQETQYF. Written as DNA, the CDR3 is TGTGCCAGTAGTATCTCCCTAGCGGGACCACAAGAGACCCAGTACTTC.

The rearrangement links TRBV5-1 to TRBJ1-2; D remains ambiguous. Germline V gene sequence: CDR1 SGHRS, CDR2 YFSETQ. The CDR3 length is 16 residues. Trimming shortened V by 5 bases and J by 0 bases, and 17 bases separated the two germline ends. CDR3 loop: CASSGGESVANYGYTF. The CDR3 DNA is TGCGCCAGCAGTGGTGGAGAAAGCGTGGCTAACTATGGCTACACCTTC.